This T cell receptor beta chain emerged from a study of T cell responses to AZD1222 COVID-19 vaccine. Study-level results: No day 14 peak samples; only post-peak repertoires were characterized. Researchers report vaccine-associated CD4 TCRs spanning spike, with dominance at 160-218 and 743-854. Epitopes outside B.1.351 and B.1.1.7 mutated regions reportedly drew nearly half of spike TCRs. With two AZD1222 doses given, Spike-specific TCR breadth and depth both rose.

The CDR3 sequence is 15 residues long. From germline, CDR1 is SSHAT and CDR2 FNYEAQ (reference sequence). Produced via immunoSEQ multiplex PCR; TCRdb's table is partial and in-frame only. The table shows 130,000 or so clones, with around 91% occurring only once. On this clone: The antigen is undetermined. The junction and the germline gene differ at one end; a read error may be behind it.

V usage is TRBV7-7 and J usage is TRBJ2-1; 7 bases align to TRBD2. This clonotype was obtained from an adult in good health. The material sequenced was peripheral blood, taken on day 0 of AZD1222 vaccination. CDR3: CASSLAGLEGGEQFF. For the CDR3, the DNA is TGTGCTAGCAGCTTAGCGGGCCTGGAGGGCGGCGAGCAGTTCTTC.